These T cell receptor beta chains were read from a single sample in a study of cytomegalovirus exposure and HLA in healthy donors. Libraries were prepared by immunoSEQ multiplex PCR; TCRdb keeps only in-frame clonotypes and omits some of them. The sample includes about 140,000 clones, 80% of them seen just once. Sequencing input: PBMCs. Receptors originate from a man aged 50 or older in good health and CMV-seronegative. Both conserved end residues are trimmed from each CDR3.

cdr3_aa: ASSTQGGYAAQY; j_call: TRBJ2-5; v_call: TRBV7-9
cdr3_aa: AWSQAHLGAF; j_call: TRBJ1-1; v_call: TRBV30
cdr3_aa: ASSLVGQRNEKLF; j_call: TRBJ1-4; v_call: TRBV5-1
cdr3_aa: ASSLERLVGHEQY; j_call: NA; v_call: TRBV7-9
cdr3_aa: ASSQAETQY; j_call: TRBJ2-5; v_call: TRBV14
cdr3_aa: ASSGTGGGYNEQF; j_call: TRBJ2-1; v_call: TRBV2
cdr3_aa: ASSPGTGYYEQY; j_call: TRBJ2-7; v_call: TRBV6-5
cdr3_aa: ASSGGLAGGFISTDTQY; j_call: TRBJ2-3; v_call: TRBV2
cdr3_aa: ASSRTPGLAGDYYNEQF; j_call: TRBJ2-1; v_call: TRBV7-6
cdr3_aa: VVFHGSRLNTEAF; j_call: TRBJ1-1; v_call: TRBV28
cdr3_aa: ASSWNPGRVYEQY; j_call: TRBJ2-7; v_call: TRBV7-8
cdr3_aa: ASSPSRDRFYPGELF; j_call: TRBJ2-2; v_call: TRBV11-2
cdr3_aa: ASSPGQGLGNQPQH; j_call: TRBJ1-5; v_call: TRBV5-5
cdr3_aa: ASSTSGGNTGELF; j_call: TRBJ2-2; v_call: TRBV5-1
cdr3_aa: ASSIPEGVLRYEQY; j_call: TRBJ2-7; v_call: TRBV28
cdr3_aa: ASSQETTSSGNTIY; j_call: TRBJ1-3; v_call: TRBV4-1
cdr3_aa: ATRQDLETQY; j_call: TRBJ2-5; v_call: TRBV19
cdr3_aa: ASTKGGGRREQY; j_call: TRBJ2-7; v_call: TRBV28
cdr3_aa: ASSLLAGNNEQF; j_call: TRBJ2-1; v_call: TRBV5-1
cdr3_aa: ASSPRLGGDSYEQY; j_call: TRBJ2-7; v_call: TRBV19
cdr3_aa: ASSSPGGTDTQY; j_call: TRBJ2-3; v_call: TRBV18
cdr3_aa: ASSPTSGNTGELF; j_call: TRBJ2-2; v_call: TRBV7-3
cdr3_aa: ASSFPSGSYEQY; j_call: TRBJ2-7; v_call: TRBV7-6
cdr3_aa: ASSERVQPQH; j_call: TRBJ1-5; v_call: TRBV2
cdr3_aa: ASSVTGADKAF; j_call: TRBJ1-1; v_call: TRBV19
cdr3_aa: ASSFFHRGCEKLF; j_call: TRBJ1-4; v_call: TRBV11-3
cdr3_aa: ASSLSGGGTLPKQY; j_call: TRBJ2-3; v_call: TRBV14
cdr3_aa: ASSLLETGNSPLH; j_call: TRBJ1-6; v_call: TRBV28
cdr3_aa: ASSLDGQPNTEAF; j_call: TRBJ1-1; v_call: TRBV7-9
cdr3_aa: ASSEVRLAGKDTQY; j_call: TRBJ2-3; v_call: TRBV6-1
cdr3_aa: ASGLDRGIGEQY; j_call: TRBJ2-7; v_call: TRBV12-5
cdr3_aa: ASSSPCRGSNQPQH; j_call: TRBJ1-5; v_call: TRBV5-1
cdr3_aa: ASGGGNTEAF; j_call: TRBJ1-1; v_call: TRBV28
cdr3_aa: ASSAQAWESYNEQF; j_call: TRBJ2-1; v_call: TRBV27
cdr3_aa: ASNGENVGQPQH; j_call: TRBJ1-5; v_call: TRBV28
cdr3_aa: ASSLRRSGGYT; j_call: TRBJ1-2; v_call: TRBV27
cdr3_aa: ASSLTGGLNTEAF; j_call: TRBJ1-1; v_call: TRBV7-9
cdr3_aa: ASFKGGTYHEQY; j_call: TRBJ2-7; v_call: TRBV2
cdr3_aa: ASSPGQGIPETQY; j_call: TRBJ2-5; v_call: TRBV6-5
cdr3_aa: ASSDKLRDEKLF; j_call: TRBJ1-4; v_call: TRBV2
cdr3_aa: ASSIGTSGTSSYNEQF; j_call: TRBJ2-1; v_call: TRBV19
cdr3_aa: ASSVRREESDTQY; j_call: TRBJ2-3; v_call: TRBV2
cdr3_aa: ASNLRLAGEYEQY; j_call: TRBJ2-7; v_call: TRBV28
cdr3_aa: ASSVSWGTRPSSSYEQY; j_call: TRBJ2-7; v_call: TRBV2
cdr3_aa: ASSLGLAGGTGELF; j_call: TRBJ2-2; v_call: TRBV5-4
cdr3_aa: ASSFQGYQPQH; j_call: TRBJ1-5; v_call: TRBV6-6
cdr3_aa: ASSAGEGPQH; j_call: TRBJ1-5; v_call: TRBV9
cdr3_aa: ASRPPGGTEAF; j_call: TRBJ1-1; v_call: TRBV6-5
cdr3_aa: ATSRDRRGGQPQH; j_call: TRBJ1-5; v_call: TRBV15
cdr3_aa: ASRGKGLYTGELF; j_call: TRBJ2-2; v_call: TRBV6-5
cdr3_aa: ASSLASGGRGGYT; j_call: TRBJ1-2; v_call: TRBV7-2
cdr3_aa: ASSGPLNDYVGEAF; j_call: TRBJ1-1; v_call: TRBV9
cdr3_aa: ASSQDSNRDTSPLH; j_call: TRBJ1-6; v_call: TRBV4-1
cdr3_aa: ASSSSGGPYNEQF; j_call: TRBJ2-1; v_call: TRBV7-2
cdr3_aa: ASSLVSGRGETQY; j_call: TRBJ2-5; v_call: TRBV5-5